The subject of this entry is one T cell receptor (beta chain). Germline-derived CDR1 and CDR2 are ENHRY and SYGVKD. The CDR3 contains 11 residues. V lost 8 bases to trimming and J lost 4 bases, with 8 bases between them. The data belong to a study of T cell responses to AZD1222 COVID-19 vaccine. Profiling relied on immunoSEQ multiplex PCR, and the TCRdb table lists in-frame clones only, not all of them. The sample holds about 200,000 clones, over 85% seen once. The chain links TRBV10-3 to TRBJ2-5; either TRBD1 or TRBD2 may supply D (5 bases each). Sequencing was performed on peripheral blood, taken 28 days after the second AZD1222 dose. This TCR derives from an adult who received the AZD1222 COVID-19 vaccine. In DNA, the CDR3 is TGTGCCATCGGGGGTTCAGAGACCCAGTACTTC. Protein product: CAIGGSETQYF.